The clone carrying this T cell receptor (beta chain) was observed at least ten times. Its antigen is currently unknown. This sample stems from a study of T cells in Graves' hyperthyroidism and ophthalmopathy. The CDR3 sequence is 14 residues long. Per the germline V gene, CDR1 is MDHEN and CDR2 is SYDVKM. V gave up 6 bases and J gave up 0 bases, with 9 bases separating them. Enrolled ophthalmopathy patients presented with a Clinical Activity Score of at least 3, a NOSPECS grade of at least 4, and disease duration under 3 months. Amplification of TCR beta CDR3 regions used RNA as the template. The TCR CDR3 was amplified in a first-round RT-PCR using the HTBI primer set. MiXCR, run by TCRdb on the multiplex PCR reads, gives a single entry per CDR3 protein. The table records roughly 500,000 distinct CDR3 sequences, about 16% of them present only once. Overall study results and limits: Researchers found most expanded thyroid clonotypes above 0.001 in blood as well. The model foresaw ophthalmopathy a median roughly 6 months prior to onset.

The V call is TRBV28, the J call TRBJ1-5; TRBD1 might be the D (5 bases). Material for sequencing was blood. This receptor was taken from a woman between 25 and 40 years old with Graves' ophthalmopathy. CDR3 protein: CASRYDSSNQPQHF. CDR3 nucleotides: TGTGCCAGCAGATATGACAGTAGCAATCAGCCCCAGCATTTT.